This TCR beta chain is drawn from a study of T cell responses to AZD1222 COVID-19 vaccine. The assay was immunoSEQ multiplex PCR, and TCRdb's table has in-frame clones only and misses some. The data hold around 88,000 clones, with under 90% observed a single time. The germline CDR1 and CDR2 sequences are SQVTM and ANQGSEA. This CDR3 is 13 amino acids long. Trimming stripped 7 bases from V and 4 bases from J, with 16 bases between. This chain uses TRBV29-1 with TRBJ1-1, with a weak D call TRBD1 (6 bases). The sequence was obtained from an adult in good health. The starting material was peripheral blood, obtained on day 0 of MenACWY control vaccination. CDR3: CSGGRGGTTEAFF. The CDR3 DNA reads as TGCAGCGGCGGCAGGGGCGGGACCACTGAAGCTTTCTTT.